Presented here are 9 T cell receptor beta chains from one specimen sequenced in a study of OX40 agonist ivuxolimab in advanced cancers. The table came from immunoSEQ multiplex PCR; TCRdb's copy has only in-frame clones and leaves some out. The sample records nearly 50,000 clones, around nine tenths being singletons. Sequences were derived from CD4+ or CD8+ T cells sorted from blood, sampled in a trial of the OX40 agonist ivuxolimab. These receptors all come from an adult with an advanced solid tumor such as melanoma, head and neck, liver or kidney cancer.

The sample holds a few counts of this clone. This rearrangement joins TRBV2 to TRBJ1-1; D is unresolved. The CDR3 spans 11 residues. Trimming removed 7 bases from V and 5 bases from J, with 8 bases in between. Germline values: CDR1 SNHLY, CDR2 FYNNEI. The CDR3, as DNA: TGTGCCAGCAATCCATGGACTGAAGCTTTCTTT. It is translated as CASNPWTEAFF. The entire variable domain, with the rest obtained from reference TRBV2 and TRBJ1-1, is as follows: EPEVTQTPSHQVTQMGQEVILRCVPISNHLYFYWYRQILGQKVEFLVSFYNNEISEKSEIFDDQFSVERPDGSNFTLKIRSTKLEDSAMYFCASNPWTEAFFGQGTRLTVV.

The rearrangement links TRBV5-4 to TRBJ1-2; maybe TRBD1 (6 bases). V dropped 2 bases and J dropped 9 bases, with 17 bases sitting between them. The V gene's germline CDR1 is SGHNT and CDR2 YYREEE (reference sequence). The CDR3 extends over 14 amino acids. CDR3 residues: CASSFGQSLESYTF. As DNA, the CDR3 is TGTGCCAGCAGCTTTGGACAGAGCCTAGAGAGCTACACCTTC.

The count of this clone is one. This chain connects TRBV7-9 to TRBJ1-1; D unclear. CDR3 length: 13 amino acids. The V and J ends lost 2 bases and 1 base respectively, with 5 bases between them. Germline CDR1 and CDR2: SEHNR and FQNEAQ (reference sequence). This CDR3 reads CASSLMRNTEAFF. CDR3 nucleotides: TGTGCCAGCAGCTTAATGAGGAACACTGAAGCTTTCTTT.

This clone was observed a handful of times. The V call is TRBV7-9, the J call TRBJ1-4; D may be TRBD1 (6 bases). Trimming took 5 bases from V and 0 from J, leaving 7 bases between them. This CDR3 has 14 amino acids. CDR1 is SEHNR, CDR2 FQNEAQ, per germline (reference sequence). As DNA, the CDR3 is TGTGCCAGCAGCACAGGGACAACTAATGAAAAACTGTTTTTT. Its protein product is CASSTGTTNEKLFF. Full variable domain (rest looked up from reference TRBV7-9 and TRBJ1-4): DTGVSQNPRHKITKRGQNVTFRCDPISEHNRLYWYRQTLGQGPEFLTYFQNEAQLEKSRLLSDRFSAERPKGSFSTLEIQRTEQGDSAMYLCASSTGTTNEKLFFGSGTQLSVL.

The chain has TRBV18 and TRBJ2-7; no clear D. The germline CDR1 and CDR2 sequences are KGHSH and LQKENI. The CDR3 length is 13 residues. Between the trimmed V and J ends, which lost 4 bases and 5 bases, there was a span of 12 bases. The CDR3 here is CASSRASSNEQYF. In DNA form, the CDR3 reads TGTGCCAGCTCACGGGCCTCGTCGAACGAGCAGTACTTC.

In this sample, this clone turned up a few times. The V call is TRBV6-6, the J call TRBJ2-1; D is uncertain. This CDR3 has 12 residues. Germline CDR1 and CDR2: MNHNY and SVGAGI (reference sequence). Trimming took 6 bases from V and 6 from J, leaving 9 bases between them. The CDR3 spells CASSFSGNEQFF. CDR3 coding DNA: TGTGCCAGCAGCTTTAGTGGCAATGAGCAGTTCTTC.

The chain couples TRBV19 to TRBJ1-1; D gene uncertain. The germline V gene has CDR1 LNHDA and CDR2 SQIVND (reference sequence). With 0 bases removed from V and 1 base from J, the gap between germline ends came to 6 bases. This CDR3 is 14 amino acids long. CDR3 protein: CASSIDEGNTEAFF. The CDR3 bases are TGTGCCAGTAGTATAGATGAGGGGAACACTGAAGCTTTCTTT. The whole variable domain, filled in from reference TRBV19 and TRBJ1-1, reads DGGITQSPKYLFRKEGQNVTLSCEQNLNHDAMYWYRQDPGQGLRLIYYSQIVNDFQKGDIAEGYSVSREKKESFPLTVTSAQKNPTAFYLCASSIDEGNTEAFFGQGTRLTVV.

CDR3 region: CATGTAGNTIYF. The DNA of the CDR3 is TGTGCCACCGGGACAGCTGGAAACACCATATATTTT. The V and J genes are TRBV10-3 and TRBJ1-3; TRBD1 matches at 7 bases. Looked up from germline, CDR1 is ENHRY and CDR2 is SYGVKD. CDR3 size: 12 residues. Unmatched junction bases numbered 2, after V lost 10 bases and J lost 2 bases.

The rearrangement links TRBV18 to TRBJ1-1; perhaps TRBD1 as D (6 bases). Trimming removed 10 bases at V and 1 base at J, with 13 bases between. The length of the CDR3 is 13 residues. Germline CDR1 KGHSH, CDR2 LQKENI. The CDR3 nucleotides read TGTGCCATGAGGACGGGACAGAACACTGAAGCTTTCTTT. This codes for CAMRTGQNTEAFF.